Below are 27 T cell receptor beta chains sequenced from a single sample in a study of identical twins. One entry per CDR3 protein results from TCRdb running MiXCR on the 5' RACE reads. The sample lists just over 450,000 distinct CDR3 sequences, 14% occurring once. These data were also filed under a second study, of yellow fever vaccine responses in identical twins.

Sequenced sample: CD4+ T cells sorted from blood. The origin of the receptors is a woman between 18 and 30 years old in good health.

Many counts were recorded for this clonotype. V gene TRBV6-6 combines with J gene TRBJ2-5; D unresolved. Germline CDR1 and CDR2: MNHNY and SVGAGI (reference sequence). Trimming cost V 6 bases and J 1 base, with 6 bases left between them. This CDR3 is 12 amino acids long. In nucleotides, the CDR3 is TGTGCCAGCAGGAGGTCCCAAGAGACCCAGTACTTC. Translating it yields CASRRSQETQYF.

In its sample, this clonotype was seen many times. This rearrangement joins TRBV12-3 or TRBV12-4 to TRBJ2-1; TRBD1 is a possible D gene (5 bases). This CDR3 contains 14 residues. V was pared by 7 bases and J by 0 bases, with 10 bases between. CDR3 region: CASTGISSYNEQFF. CDR3 bases: TGTGCCAGCACAGGGATAAGCTCCTACAATGAGCAGTTCTTC.

The sample holds a few counts of this clonotype. The J gene is TRBJ2-1, the V gene TRBV24-1; the D gene could be TRBD1 or TRBD2 (5 bases each). CDR1 and CDR2 from the germline V gene are KGHDR and SFDVKD. V lost 3 bases and J lost 6, with 14 bases in between. CDR3 size: 15 residues. This CDR3 reads CATSDPTGTGNEQFF. For the CDR3, the DNA is TGTGCCACCAGTGATCCGACCGGGACCGGCAATGAGCAGTTCTTC.

This clonotype was picked up a small number of times. The chain carries TRBV20-1 and TRBJ2-3; 8 bases fit TRBD1. Trimming removed 0 bases from V and 7 bases from J; junction bases left unmatched: 9. The CDR3 extends over 15 amino acids. The germline V gene encodes CDR1 DFQATT and CDR2 SNEGSKA (reference sequence). The DNA for the CDR3 is TGCAGTGCTAGAGATAACAGGGGGGCGGAAAATACGCAGTATTTT. Translating it yields CSARDNRGAENTQYF.

This clonotype was seen a handful of times. The chain employs TRBV3-1 and TRBJ2-7; 11 nucleotides align to TRBD2. J was trimmed by 2 bases and V by 7 bases; bases with no gene match: 4. CDR1 is LGHDT and CDR2 is YNNKEL in the germline V gene (reference sequence). The CDR3 extends over 14 amino acids. The chain's CDR3 is CASTIAGGTYEQYF. The CDR3 DNA reads TGTGCCAGCACTATAGCGGGAGGGACCTACGAGCAGTACTTC.

This clonotype was seen a handful of times. V is TRBV6-2 or TRBV6-3 and J is TRBJ1-1, with 8 positions matching TRBD1. CDR3 length: 14 residues. CDR1 is MNHEY and CDR2 is SVGEGT in the germline V gene. V trimming: 5 bases; J trimming: 4 bases; junction bases outside the gene matches: 6. CDR3 in DNA: TGTGCCAGCAGTAAAACAGGGGGGAGCACTGAAGCTTTCTTT. This gives the protein CASSKTGGSTEAFF.

The chain recombines TRBV20-1 with TRBJ2-2; TRBD2 might be the D (5 bases). The CDR3 sequence is 13 residues long. Trimming shortened V by 0 bases and J by 6 bases, and 8 bases separated the two germline ends. In germline, CDR1 is DFQATT, CDR2 SNEGSKA (reference sequence). CDR3 sequence reads: CSARDRRAGELFF. Here the CDR3 DNA reads TGCAGTGCTAGAGATCGGCGGGCCGGGGAGCTGTTTTTT.

The V gene is TRBV5-5, the J gene TRBJ2-3; 10 bases are shared with TRBD2. The CDR3 totals 17 residues. Germline V gene lookup returns CDR1 SGHKS and CDR2 YYEKEE (reference sequence). Unmatched junction bases numbered 9, after V lost 0 bases and J lost 5 bases. CDR3 in DNA: TGTGCCAGCAGCTTGGATAAGCGGGGGGGCCTAGGAGATACGCAGTATTTT. This translates into CASSLDKRGGLGDTQYF.

This clonotype was recorded a few times. V gene TRBV2 combines with J gene TRBJ2-7; 8 nucleotides agree with TRBD2. The CDR3 extends over 21 amino acids. The germline V gene encodes CDR1 SNHLY and CDR2 FYNNEI. Unmatched junction bases numbered 25, after V lost 6 bases and J lost 0 bases. The CDR3 nucleotides are TGTGCCAGCAGGGGGCTGAACACAGAGGGGCGGGAGGCCTCCAGCTCCTACGAGCAGTACTTC. Protein sequence: CASRGLNTEGREASSSYEQYF.

The chain links TRBV9 to TRBJ2-7; 7 positions match TRBD1. The CDR3 runs to 15 residues. The V and J ends lost 0 bases and 2 bases, in that order; junction bases with no gene match: 5. CDR1 and CDR2 from the germline V gene are SGDLS and YYNGEE. For the CDR3, the DNA is TGTGCCAGCAGCGTAGGGAACAGGGGCCCCTACGAGCAGTACTTC. Translated, it gives CASSVGNRGPYEQYF.

This clonotype has a handful of counts. This chain connects TRBV25-1 to TRBJ2-1, with D perhaps TRBD2 (6 bases). This CDR3 region has 14 residues. In germline, CDR1 is MGHDK, CDR2 SYGVNS. The V end was cut by 6 bases, the J end by 8 bases, with 17 bases between. This chain's CDR3 is CASSENGSGDEQFF. CDR3 in DNA: TGTGCCAGCAGCGAAAACGGGAGCGGCGATGAGCAGTTCTTC. The complete variable domain, with remaining parts taken from reference TRBV25-1 and TRBJ2-1, reads EADIYQTPRYLVIGTGKKITLECSQTMGHDKMYWYQQDPGMELHLIHYSYGVNSTEKGDLSSESTVSRIRTEHFPLTLESARPSHTSQYLCASSENGSGDEQFFGPGTRLTVL.

This clonotype was picked up a small number of times. This chain links TRBV5-1 with TRBJ1-2; D uncertain. Trimming shortened V by 2 bases and J by 6 bases, and 8 bases separated the two germline ends. The CDR3 covers 12 residues. Per germline, CDR1 SGHRS and CDR2 YFSETQ. The DNA for the CDR3 is TGCGCCAGCAGCTTTGGCAGTCATGGCTACACCTTC. Protein sequence: CASSFGSHGYTF.

This clonotype was detected only a few times. The CDR3 DNA is TGCGCCAGCAGCCCGGTGGGGGCCGGGGAGCTGTTTTTT. Its translation: CASSPVGAGELFF. The chain couples TRBV10-1 to TRBJ2-2, with D perhaps given as TRBD1 or TRBD2 (5 bases each). Per the germline V gene, CDR1 is WNHNN and CDR2 is SYGVQD (reference sequence). CDR3 size: 13 residues. Trimming removed 6 bases at V and 6 bases at J, with 11 bases between.

This clonotype was recorded many times. J is TRBJ2-1 and V is TRBV12-3 or TRBV12-4; 8 bases match TRBD1. Losses at the gene ends were 5 bases for V and 6 bases for J; bases not matched to a gene: 15. The CDR3 contains 17 residues. In DNA, the CDR3 is TGTGCCAGCAGTAACAATCTACAGGGGGTCTCCCTCAATGAGCAGTTCTTC. Translating gives CASSNNLQGVSLNEQFF.

This clonotype was counted a few times. V is TRBV5-1 and J is TRBJ1-4, with 7 bases fitting TRBD1. Germline-derived CDR1 and CDR2 are SGHRS and YFSETQ. The CDR3 contains 15 residues. V dropped 4 bases and J dropped 4; count of bases not matched to a gene: 7. For the CDR3, the DNA is TGCGCCAGCAGCGTCGGACAGGCCCTTAATGAAAAACTGTTTTTT. As protein: CASSVGQALNEKLFF. Looking up the rest from reference TRBV5-1 and TRBJ1-4 gives the full variable domain: KAGVTQTPRYLIKTRGQQVTLSCSPISGHRSVSWYQQTPGQGLQFLFEYFSETQRNKGNFPGRFSGRQFSNSRSEMNVSTLELGDSALYLCASSVGQALNEKLFFGSGTQLSVL.

The chain links TRBV6-6 to TRBJ1-5; no reliable D call. The ends were cut back, 2 bases at V and 8 bases at J, with 10 bases in the middle. CDR3 size: 13 residues. Germline CDR1 and CDR2: MNHNY and SVGAGI (reference sequence). The CDR3, as DNA: TGTGCCAGCAGTTACCCGGACGGGGAGCCCCAGCATTTT. Translated: CASSYPDGEPQHF.

The chain employs TRBV4-2 and TRBJ1-3; D perhaps matches TRBD1 (6 bases). The CDR3 covers 16 residues. In germline, CDR1 is LGHNA, CDR2 YNFKEQ. V lost 0 bases to trimming and J lost 3 bases, with 12 bases between them. The CDR3 region has the DNA TGTGCCAGCAGCCAAGATCCGAGGGGGGGTGGAAACACCATATATTTT. It encodes CASSQDPRGGGNTIYF.

The chain recombines TRBV12-3 or TRBV12-4 with TRBJ1-5; the D gene is possibly TRBD1 (5 bases). This CDR3 has 16 residues. The V end was cut by 0 bases, the J end by 3 bases, with 12 bases between. The CDR3: CASSLARAMDNQPQHF. DNA of the CDR3: TGTGCCAGCAGTTTAGCCAGGGCTATGGACAATCAGCCCCAGCATTTT.

The chain carries TRBV18 and TRBJ2-7; possibly TRBD2 for D (6 bases). The length of the CDR3 is 12 residues. Trimming stripped 2 bases from V and 6 bases from J, with 8 bases between. Germline loops: CDR1 KGHSH, CDR2 LQKENI. The CDR3 sequence: CASSPTGAEQYF. As DNA, the CDR3 is TGTGCCAGCTCACCAACGGGAGCCGAGCAGTACTTC.

J is TRBJ2-2 and V is TRBV5-1; 8 bases are shared with TRBD1. With V trimmed by 5 bases and J by 3 bases, 6 bases remained unmatched. The germline V gene has CDR1 SGHRS and CDR2 YFSETQ. The CDR3 loop spans 15 amino acids. The CDR3 sequence is CASSKDREDTGELFF. DNA for the CDR3: TGCGCCAGCAGTAAGGACAGGGAGGACACCGGGGAGCTGTTTTTT.

This clonotype has just a few counts. This chain links TRBV10-3 with TRBJ1-2; D may be TRBD1 (5 bases). With 1 base removed from V and 4 bases from J, the gap between germline ends came to 10 bases. This CDR3 region has 14 residues. From germline, CDR1 is ENHRY and CDR2 SYGVKD. The CDR3 DNA sequence: TGTGCCATCAGTGAGTTGACAGATTCCTATGGCTACACCTTC. It codes for CAISELTDSYGYTF.

This clonotype was observed a handful of times. J is TRBJ2-5 and V is TRBV28, with TRBD1 matching over 8 bases. This CDR3 is 15 amino acids long. CDR1 and CDR2 from the germline V gene are MDHEN and SYDVKM. V lost 1 base to trimming and J lost 2 bases; unmatched junction nucleotides: 3. CDR3 DNA sequence: TGTGCCAGCAGTTTATTCCACAGGGGGCAAGAGACCCAGTACTTC. Residues: CASSLFHRGQETQYF.

The chain combines TRBV4-1 with TRBJ2-6; perhaps TRBD1 as D (6 bases). V shed 1 base and J shed 2 bases, with 9 bases lying between them. From germline, CDR1 is MGHRA and CDR2 YSYEKL. This CDR3 region has 16 residues. The CDR3 region has the DNA TGCGCCAGCAGCCAAGCTCACAGGGCTGGGGCCAACGTCCTGACTTTC. Translating it yields CASSQAHRAGANVLTF.

J is TRBJ2-2 and V is TRBV2, with unresolved D. The V end was cut by 5 bases, the J end by 4 bases, with 11 bases between. CDR1 and CDR2 from the germline V gene are SNHLY and FYNNEI. The length of the CDR3 is 14 residues. CDR3 protein: CASSLKDSTGELFF. CDR3 DNA: TGTGCCAGCAGTTTGAAAGATAGCACCGGGGAGCTGTTTTTT.

V is TRBV20-1 and J is TRBJ2-4; D perhaps matches TRBD2 (6 bases). The V gene's germline CDR1 is DFQATT and CDR2 SNEGSKA (reference sequence). The length of the CDR3 is 17 residues. Trimming took 2 bases from V and 0 from J, leaving 17 bases between them. The CDR3 DNA sequence: TGCAGTGCTAGAAATTTACTCTCCGGGGGAGCCAAAAACATTCAGTACTTC. Its translation: CSARNLLSGGAKNIQYF.

This clonotype was picked up one time. The V gene is TRBV6-2 or TRBV6-3, the J gene TRBJ1-5; weak D call: TRBD1 (6 bases). Trimming stripped 3 bases from V and 3 bases from J, with 12 bases between. CDR1 and CDR2 (germline): MNHEY, SVGEGT. The CDR3 runs 15 residues. The CDR3 is CASSYSGGDNQPQHF. The CDR3 bases are TGTGCCAGCAGTTATTCTGGGGGCGACAATCAGCCCCAGCATTTT.

This clonotype was picked up a small number of times. The rearrangement links TRBV7-9 to TRBJ2-7; TRBD1 agrees at 8 bases. There are 14 residues in the CDR3. V dropped 5 bases and J dropped 3; count of bases not matched to a gene: 6. Germline V gene lookup returns CDR1 SEHNR and CDR2 FQNEAQ (reference sequence). The CDR3 loop reads CASSPGTGHYEQYF. The DNA for the CDR3 is TGTGCCAGCAGCCCCGGGACAGGTCACTACGAGCAGTACTTC.